Listed below are T cell receptor beta chains from one sample, sequenced in a study of blood T cell repertoires in COVID-19. Profiled with immunoSEQ multiplex PCR; TCRdb holds only in-frame clones, not every one. The sample yields 100,000 to 110,000 clones, roughly 87% seen once. The specimen was peripheral blood. The receptors derive from a man aged 25-40 years in a cohort sampled during active COVID-19. Both conserved end residues are part of each CDR3. Fields, in order: V gene, CDR3 protein.

>TRBV30
CAWIPGQGNEQYF
>TRBV4-3
CASSQVTSGGHNEQFF
>TRBV24-1
CATSVAGTSTDTQYF
>TRBV27
CASSSNRGIGEKLFF
>TRBV6-5
CASSYRGWYGYTF
>TRBV5-1
CASSLSLTSSYEQYF
>TRBV6-4
CASSPSDRGTTEAFF
>TRBV3-1/TRBV3-2
CASSQCDTSADTQYF
>TRBV5-5
CASSFGGLAGDTGELFF
>TRBV6-2/TRBV6-3
CASSYSRISGANVLTF
>TRBV12-5
CASGLVVSEDMNTEAFF
>TRBV10-3
CAISGTDQPQHF
>TRBV19
CASSEDNQPQHF
>TRBV11-2
CASSLDSLGRKAFF